The rows below give T cell receptor beta chains drawn from one sample of a study of shared clonotypes between healthy human individuals. Here immunoSEQ multiplex PCR was the method, and the copy in TCRdb shows in-frame clones only, minus some. This table holds under 1,100,000 clones, about 74% found once. The source material was memory CD4+ T cells sorted from blood. The receptors come from a man aged 18 to 29 in good health. Both conserved end residues are trimmed from each CDR3.

TRBV6-5,13,TRBJ2-7,ASRAGTGGIYEQY
TRBV4-3,13,TRBJ2-5,ASSPAAGEGKTQY
TRBV5-6,14,TRBJ2-3,ASSLLPGQGTDTQY
TRBV29-1,11,TRBJ1-6,SVAGTVDSPLH
TRBV2,12,TRBJ2-1,ASSGTSEYNEQF
TRBV30,10,TRBJ2-7,AWSGRVGEQY
TRBV6-6,10,TRBJ2-7,ASSYNPAEQY
TRBV30,13,TRBJ2-7,AWSVLGETSYEQY
TRBV5-6,14,TRBJ2-1,ASSPEARVHYNEQF
TRBV12-5,14,TRBJ1-2,ASGLQPSGQGSGYT
TRBV5-8,13,TRBJ2-7,ASSSTSGSGRKQY
TRBV5-8,12,TRBJ2-1,ASSLGTVYNEQF
TRBV20-1,9,TRBJ2-5,SAQRGETQY
TRBV11-2,15,TRBJ2-5,ASSTRTGGRYQETQY
TRBV5-1,13,TRBJ2-3,ASSFRQESTDTQY
TRBV7-2,11,TRBJ2-5,ASSGSLQETQY
TRBV2,8,TRBJ1-2,SVGGYGYT
TRBV5-5,14,TRBJ2-7,ASSLVPGTGAFEQY
TRBV2,15,TRBJ2-3,ASSSRLGLAGTDTQY
TRBV7-2,13,TRBJ2-5,ASSPGSQVWETQY
TRBV14,16,TRBJ2-5,ASSQVAPSATLGETQY
TRBV7-2,13,TRBJ1-3,ASSNSGGTGNTIY
TRBV5-1,10,TRBJ1-2,ASSLDGNGYT
TRBV5-5,13,TRBJ2-7,ASSRTDAHTYEQY
TRBV19,13,TRBJ1-5,ASRAGTAQNQPQH
TRBV30,12,TRBJ2-7,AWSVAGGTYEQY
TRBV10-2,12,TRBJ2-2,ASGLRGNTGELF
TRBV6-5,14,TRBJ1-6,ASSYDRGFHNSPLH
TRBV29-1,9,TRBJ1-2,SVDGQYGYT
TRBV4-3,14,TRBJ2-7,ASSQGTGVLRYEQY
TRBV7-2,14,TRBJ2-1,ASSPGLLTLGGEQF
TRBV6-1,11,TRBJ1-2,ASRGQGVYGYT
TRBV5-1,13,TRBJ2-4,ASSLGSGGPNIQY
TRBV7-9,13,TRBJ2-2,ASSLGPPYTGELF
TRBV6-5,12,TRBJ1-2,ASSGDRTYYGYT
TRBV7-2,12,TRBJ2-7,ASSHRVSAYEQY
TRBV5-4,11,TRBJ2-5,ASSLVDKETQY
TRBV7-9,12,TRBJ2-3,ASSLSDSTDTQY
TRBV7-9,14,TRBJ2-7,ASSLAKGTSAYEQY
TRBV5-1,14,TRBJ1-3,ASSLVSQGVGNTIY
TRBV29-1,9,TRBJ1-2,SVVVGPTIA
TRBV13,13,TRBJ2-5,ASSLIGGAGETQY
TRBV30,13,TRBJ2-3,AWRRLAGGTDTQY
TRBV19,11,TRBJ1-1,ASTTGGRTEAF
TRBV30,12,TRBJ2-2,AWRTGGNTGELF
TRBV10-3,13,TRBJ1-1,AISAAGLLNTEAF
TRBV19,15,TRBJ2-1,ASSMGGRAFSYNEQF
TRBV28,12,TRBJ1-2,ASRALGGLFGYT
TRBV5-1,12,TRBJ1-2,ASSVNTGSYGYT
TRBV29-1,13,TRBJ2-4,SVPDRMLAKNIQY